This record covers a single T cell receptor (beta chain). The source of the sample is a study of blood T cell repertoires in COVID-19. Study-level information: Sources were T cells, B-cell-depleted T cells, or PBMCs; the material itself was cDNA or gDNA.

In germline, CDR1 is SEHNR, CDR2 FQNEAQ (reference sequence). Germline trimming cut 10 bases from V and 5 bases from J; bases unmatched to any gene: 10. The CDR3 extends over 13 amino acids. Only in-frame clones appear in the TCRdb table, and some are missing; sequencing was by immunoSEQ multiplex PCR. Of tens of thousands of clones listed, roughly 83% are singletons. This sequence originates from a man older than 75 with active or convalescent COVID-19. The rearrangement joins TRBV7-9 to TRBJ2-5, with 7 bases fitting TRBD1. Material: peripheral blood. CDR3 bases: TGTGCCATACGACAGGGAGAGGGGGAGACCCAGTACTTC. This encodes CAIRQGEGETQYF.